The 5 T cell receptor beta chains in this list originate from one sample, sequenced in a study of T-cell memory formation after mild COVID-19. TCRdb called the 5' RACE reads again in MiXCR, with one record for every CDR3 protein. The table records hundreds of thousands of distinct CDR3 sequences, 20% of them present only once. The sequencing sample was made of PBMCs or a T cell subset sorted from them (not recorded which). Source of these receptors: an adult woman who had mild COVID-19 (a few samples of this study predate the infection). Cell type and time point are not known.

The chain carries TRBV5-1 and TRBJ2-5; perhaps TRBD2 as D (5 bases). Germline CDR1 is SGHRS and CDR2 is YFSETQ. Trimming left V 4 bases short and J 5 bases short, with 18 bases between. This CDR3 is built from 15 residues. CDR3 in DNA: TGCGCCAGCAGCAGGGAGACGGCTTCGGGGGAGACCCAGTACTTC. It codes for CASSRETASGETQYF.

V is TRBV5-1 and J is TRBJ1-6; the match to TRBD1 covers 11 bases. The V gene's germline CDR1 is SGHRS and CDR2 YFSETQ. The CDR3 contains 15 residues. The V gene end was trimmed by 4 bases and the J gene end by 5 bases; junction bases not matched to a gene: 2. The CDR3 region is CASSPGQGDNSPLHF. DNA of the CDR3: TGCGCCAGCAGCCCGGGACAGGGGGATAATTCACCCCTCCACTTT.

This clonotype was observed a handful of times. The V and J genes are TRBV19 and TRBJ1-1; no clear D. Germline V gene data show CDR1 as LNHDA and CDR2 as SQIVND (reference sequence). The CDR3 is made up of 12 amino acids. Trimming removed 5 bases at V and 5 bases at J, with 9 bases between. This CDR3 reads CASSPRLTEAFF. The CDR3 DNA sequence: TGTGCCAGTAGTCCCCGTTTAACTGAAGCTTTCTTT.

The table lists this clonotype with a few counts. Sequence at one end of the junction differs from germline and may be a read error. V is TRBV29-1 and J is TRBJ1-1; possible D gene TRBD1, 6 bases. Germline V lookup: CDR1 SQVTM, CDR2 ANQGSEA. The CDR3 length is 13 residues. Written as DNA, the CDR3 is TGCAGCGTGAACCTTCCAGGGGCCTCTGACGCTTTCTTT. This encodes CSVNLPGASDAFF.

This clonotype was recorded a few times. The chain recombines TRBV20-1 with TRBJ1-5; D not resolved. Germline V gene data show CDR1 as DFQATT and CDR2 as SNEGSKA (reference sequence). V was clipped by 4 bases and J by 7 bases, with 14 bases between them. The CDR3 length is 13 residues. CDR3 sequence reads: CSATDLPGQPQHF. The DNA for the CDR3 is TGCAGTGCTACCGACTTACCGGGGCAGCCCCAGCATTTT.